One T cell receptor beta chain is described in this entry. The antigen remains undetermined. With ipilimumab providing CTLA-4 blockade, focal radiation was administered to patients who had chemo-refractory metastatic non-small-cell lung cancer. Libraries were prepared by immunoSEQ multiplex PCR; TCRdb keeps only in-frame clonotypes and omits some of them. The sample consists of 40,000 to 45,000 clones, around 75% of them appearing once. This record comes from a study of radiotherapy plus CTLA-4 blockade in lung cancer. Study-wide results and limits: Early shifts in blood T cell clones, with interferon-beta, reportedly predicted response best. Clones derived from tumor TCRs expanded in blood after radiotherapy plus ipilimumab.

CDR1 is LNHDA, CDR2 SQIVND, per germline (reference sequence). V was cut by 5 bases and J by 8 bases, with 18 bases left in between. The CDR3 runs 14 residues. The sample consisted of peripheral blood, taken from a patient treated with radiotherapy plus ipilimumab. The J gene is TRBJ1-2, the V gene TRBV19; D uncertain. This clonotype originated in a human donor with non-small cell lung cancer who had stable disease on radiotherapy plus ipilimumab. CDR3 bases: TGTGCCAGTAGTCGAGAGCCCACTACGGGAGGCTACACCTTC. It translates to CASSREPTTGGYTF.